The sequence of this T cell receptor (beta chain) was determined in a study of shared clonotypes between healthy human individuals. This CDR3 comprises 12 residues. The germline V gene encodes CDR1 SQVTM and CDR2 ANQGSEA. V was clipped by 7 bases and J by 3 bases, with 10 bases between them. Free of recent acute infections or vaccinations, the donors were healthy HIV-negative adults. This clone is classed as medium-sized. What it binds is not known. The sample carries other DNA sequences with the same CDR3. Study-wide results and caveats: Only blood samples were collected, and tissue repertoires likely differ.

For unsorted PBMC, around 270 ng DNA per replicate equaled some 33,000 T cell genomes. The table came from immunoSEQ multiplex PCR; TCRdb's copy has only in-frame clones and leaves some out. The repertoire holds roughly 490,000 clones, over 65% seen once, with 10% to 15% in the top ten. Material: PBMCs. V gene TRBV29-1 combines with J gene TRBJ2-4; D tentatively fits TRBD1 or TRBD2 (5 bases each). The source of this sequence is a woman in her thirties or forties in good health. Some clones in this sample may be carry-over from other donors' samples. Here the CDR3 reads CSGGSGKNIQYF. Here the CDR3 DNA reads TGCAGCGGGGGGAGTGGCAAAAACATTCAGTACTTC.